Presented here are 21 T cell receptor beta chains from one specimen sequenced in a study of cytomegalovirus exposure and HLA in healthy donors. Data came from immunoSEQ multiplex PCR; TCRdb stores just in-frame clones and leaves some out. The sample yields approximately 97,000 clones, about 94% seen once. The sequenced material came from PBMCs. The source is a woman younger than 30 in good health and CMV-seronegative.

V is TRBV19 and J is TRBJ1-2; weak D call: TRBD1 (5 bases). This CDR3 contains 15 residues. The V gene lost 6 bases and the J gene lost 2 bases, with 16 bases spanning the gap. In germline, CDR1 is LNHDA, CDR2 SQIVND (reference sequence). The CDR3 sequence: CASSQEEGLNYGYTF. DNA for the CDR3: TGTGCCAGTAGCCAGGAGGAGGGGTTGAACTATGGCTACACCTTC.

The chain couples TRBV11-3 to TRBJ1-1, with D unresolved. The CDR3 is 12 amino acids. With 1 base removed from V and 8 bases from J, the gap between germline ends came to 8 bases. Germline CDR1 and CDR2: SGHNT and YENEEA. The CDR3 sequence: CASSLVQHEAFF. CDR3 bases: TGTGCCAGCAGCTTAGTACAGCACGAAGCTTTCTTT.

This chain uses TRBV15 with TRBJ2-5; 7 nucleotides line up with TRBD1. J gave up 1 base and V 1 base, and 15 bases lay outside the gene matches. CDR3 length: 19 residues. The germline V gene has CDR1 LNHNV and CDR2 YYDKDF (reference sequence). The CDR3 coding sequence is TGTGCCACCAGCAGAGGGGACAGCGCCTTACTCGTTTTCCAAGAGACCCAGTACTTC. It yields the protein CATSRGDSALLVFQETQYF.

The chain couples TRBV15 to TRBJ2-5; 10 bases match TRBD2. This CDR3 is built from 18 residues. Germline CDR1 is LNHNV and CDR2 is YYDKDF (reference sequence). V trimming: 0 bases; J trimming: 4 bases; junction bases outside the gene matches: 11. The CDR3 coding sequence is TGTGCCACCAGCAGAGATCCCAGCGGGGGGGCCCTCGGAGAGACCCAGTACTTC. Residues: CATSRDPSGGALGETQYF.

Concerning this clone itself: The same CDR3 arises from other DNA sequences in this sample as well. CDR3 sequence reads: CASSYTGGRETQYF. For the CDR3, the DNA is TGTGCCAGCAGTTACACAGGGGGGCGCGAGACCCAGTACTTC. The chain carries TRBV6-6 and TRBJ2-5; TRBD1 agrees at 8 bases. Trimming took 2 bases from V and 5 from J; bases not matched to a gene: 4. Germline V CDR1 and CDR2: MNHNY, SVGAGI (reference sequence). CDR3 length: 14 residues.

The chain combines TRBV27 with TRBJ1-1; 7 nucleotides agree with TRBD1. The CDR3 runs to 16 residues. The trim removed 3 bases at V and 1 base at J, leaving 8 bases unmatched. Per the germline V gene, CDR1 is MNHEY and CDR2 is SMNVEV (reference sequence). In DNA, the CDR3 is TGTGCCAGCAGTTTGTCCGGGACAGTACAGAACACTGAAGCTTTCTTT. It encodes CASSLSGTVQNTEAFF.

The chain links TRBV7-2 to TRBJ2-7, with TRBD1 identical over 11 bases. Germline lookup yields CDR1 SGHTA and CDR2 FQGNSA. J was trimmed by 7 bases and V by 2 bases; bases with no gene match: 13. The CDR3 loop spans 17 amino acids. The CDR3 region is CASSLQVTGTGGGEQYF. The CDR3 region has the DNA TGTGCCAGCAGCTTACAAGTTACCGGGACAGGGGGAGGAGAGCAGTACTTC.

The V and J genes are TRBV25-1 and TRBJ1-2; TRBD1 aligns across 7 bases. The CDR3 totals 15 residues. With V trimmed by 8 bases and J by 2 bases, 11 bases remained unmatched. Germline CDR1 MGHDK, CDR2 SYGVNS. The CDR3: CASSPGTDRNYGYTF. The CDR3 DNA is TGTGCCAGCTCCCCCGGGACAGATCGCAACTATGGCTACACCTTC.

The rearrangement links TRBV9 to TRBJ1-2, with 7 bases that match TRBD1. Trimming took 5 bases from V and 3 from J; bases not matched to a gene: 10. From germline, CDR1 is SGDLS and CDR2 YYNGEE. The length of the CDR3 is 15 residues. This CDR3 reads CASSVTGILDYGYTF. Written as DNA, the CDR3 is TGTGCCAGCAGTGTGACAGGGATTCTAGACTATGGCTACACCTTC. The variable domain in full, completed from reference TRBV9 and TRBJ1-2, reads DSGVTQTPKHLITATGQRVTLRCSPRSGDLSVYWYQQSLDQGLQFLIQYYNGEERAKGNILERFSAQQFPDLHSELNLSSLELGDSALYFCASSVTGILDYGYTFGSGTRLTVV.

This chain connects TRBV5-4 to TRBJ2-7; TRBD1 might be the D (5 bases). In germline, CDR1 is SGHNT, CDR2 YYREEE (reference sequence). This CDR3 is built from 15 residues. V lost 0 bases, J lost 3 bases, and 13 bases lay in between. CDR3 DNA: TGTGCCAGCAGCTTGGAGCTAGGGGTGTACTACGAGCAGTACTTC. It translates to CASSLELGVYYEQYF.

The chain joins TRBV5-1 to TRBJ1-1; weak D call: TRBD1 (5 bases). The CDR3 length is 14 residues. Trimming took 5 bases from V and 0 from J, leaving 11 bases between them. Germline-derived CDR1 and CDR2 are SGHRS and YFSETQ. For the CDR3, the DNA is TGCGCCAGCAGTTCTCAGGGCCTGAACACTGAAGCTTTCTTT. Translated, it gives CASSSQGLNTEAFF.

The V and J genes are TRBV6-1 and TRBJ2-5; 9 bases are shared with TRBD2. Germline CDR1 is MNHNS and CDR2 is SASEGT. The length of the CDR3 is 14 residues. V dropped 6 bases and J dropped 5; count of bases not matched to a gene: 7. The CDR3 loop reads CASRLAGVDETQYF. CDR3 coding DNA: TGTGCCAGCAGATTAGCGGGGGTTGACGAGACCCAGTACTTC.

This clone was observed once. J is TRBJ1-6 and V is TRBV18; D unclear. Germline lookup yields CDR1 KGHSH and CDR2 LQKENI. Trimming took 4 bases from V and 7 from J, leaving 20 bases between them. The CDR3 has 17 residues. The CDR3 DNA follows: TGTGCCAGCTCACAAGTTAAAGGTTCATGGCGGAATTCACCCCTCCACTTT. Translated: CASSQVKGSWRNSPLHF.

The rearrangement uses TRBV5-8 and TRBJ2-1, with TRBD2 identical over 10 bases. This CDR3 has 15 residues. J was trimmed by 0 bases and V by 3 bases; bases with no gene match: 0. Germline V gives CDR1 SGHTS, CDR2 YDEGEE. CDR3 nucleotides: TGTGCCAGCAGCTCTAGCGGGGGCTCCTACAATGAGCAGTTCTTC. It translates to CASSSSGGSYNEQFF.

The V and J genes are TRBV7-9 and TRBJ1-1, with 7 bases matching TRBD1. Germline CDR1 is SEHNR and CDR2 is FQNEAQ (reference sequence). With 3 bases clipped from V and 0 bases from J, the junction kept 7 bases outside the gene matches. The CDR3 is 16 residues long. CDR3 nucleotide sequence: TGTGCCAGCAGCTTCCCAAGGACAGGTATGAACACTGAAGCTTTCTTT. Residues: CASSFPRTGMNTEAFF.

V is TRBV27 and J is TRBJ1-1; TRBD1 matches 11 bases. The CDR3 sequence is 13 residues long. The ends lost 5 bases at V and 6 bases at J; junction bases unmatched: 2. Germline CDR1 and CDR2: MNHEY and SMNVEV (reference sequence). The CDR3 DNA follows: TGTGCCAGCAGTCTGGGACAGGGGGCTGAAGCTTTCTTT. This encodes CASSLGQGAEAFF.

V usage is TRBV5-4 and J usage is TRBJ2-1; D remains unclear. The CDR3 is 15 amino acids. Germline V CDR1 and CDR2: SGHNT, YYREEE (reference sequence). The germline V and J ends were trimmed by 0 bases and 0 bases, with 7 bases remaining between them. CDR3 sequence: CASSLALPSYNEQFF. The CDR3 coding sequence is TGTGCCAGCAGCTTGGCCCTTCCCTCCTACAATGAGCAGTTCTTC.

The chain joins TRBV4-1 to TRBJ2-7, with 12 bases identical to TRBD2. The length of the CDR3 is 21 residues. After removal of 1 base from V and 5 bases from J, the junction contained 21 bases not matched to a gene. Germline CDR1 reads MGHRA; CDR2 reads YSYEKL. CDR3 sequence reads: CASSQGPGADWASGGANEQYF. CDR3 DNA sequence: TGCGCCAGCAGCCAAGGTCCGGGAGCGGATTGGGCTAGCGGGGGGGCCAACGAGCAGTACTTC.

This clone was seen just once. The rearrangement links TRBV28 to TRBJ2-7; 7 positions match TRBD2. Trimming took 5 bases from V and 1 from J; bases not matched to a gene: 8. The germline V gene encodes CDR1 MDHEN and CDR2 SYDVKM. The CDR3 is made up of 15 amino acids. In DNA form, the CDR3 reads TGTGCCAGCAGTGCCCTAGCGGAAAGTTCCTACGAGCAGTACTTC. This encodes CASSALAESSYEQYF.

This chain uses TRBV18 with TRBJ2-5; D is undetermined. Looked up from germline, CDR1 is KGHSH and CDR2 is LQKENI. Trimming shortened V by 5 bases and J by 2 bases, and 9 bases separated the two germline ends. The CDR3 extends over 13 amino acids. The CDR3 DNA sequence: TGTGCCAGCTCATTGGCAGATCAAGAGACCCAGTACTTC. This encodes CASSLADQETQYF.

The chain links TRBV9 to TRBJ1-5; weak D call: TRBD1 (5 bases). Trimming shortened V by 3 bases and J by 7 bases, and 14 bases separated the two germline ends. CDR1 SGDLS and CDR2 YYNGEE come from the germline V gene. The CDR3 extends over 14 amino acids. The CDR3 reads CASSGGSGGQPQHF. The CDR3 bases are TGTGCCAGCAGCGGGGGGAGCGGGGGACAGCCCCAGCATTTT. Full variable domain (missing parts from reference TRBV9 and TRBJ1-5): DSGVTQTPKHLITATGQRVTLRCSPRSGDLSVYWYQQSLDQGLQFLIQYYNGEERAKGNILERFSAQQFPDLHSELNLSSLELGDSALYFCASSGGSGGQPQHFGDGTRLSIL.